This entry lists 24 T cell receptor beta chains sequenced from one sample in a study of T cells in Graves' hyperthyroidism and ophthalmopathy. It was RNA transcripts that yielded the amplified TCR beta CDR3 regions. Carried out on the TCR CDR3, a first-round RT-PCR used the HTBI primer set. TCRdb reprocessed the multiplex PCR reads via MiXCR and lists one record per CDR3 protein. The table records about 300,000 distinct CDR3 sequences, roughly 15% of them present only once. The material sequenced was blood. Receptors were obtained from a woman between 40 and 55 years old with Graves' hyperthyroidism.

This sequence joins TRBV18 and TRBJ2-5; D might be TRBD1 or TRBD2, each matching 5 bases. The V gene lost 4 bases and the J gene lost 5 bases, with 14 bases spanning the gap. The CDR3 is 14 amino acids. Germline lookup yields CDR1 KGHSH and CDR2 LQKENI. CDR3 sequence reads: CASSRSRGSETQYF. The CDR3 nucleotides are TGTGCCAGCTCACGGAGCCGGGGCTCGGAGACCCAGTACTTC.

The V and J genes are TRBV13 and TRBJ1-2; D remains ambiguous. Deletions cut 5 bases from V and 5 bases from J, with 12 bases between. CDR1 and CDR2 (germline): PRHDT, FYEKMQ (reference sequence). This CDR3 has 13 residues. CDR3 loop: CASSLAGLYGYTF. The CDR3 DNA is TGTGCCAGCAGCCTCGCAGGACTGTATGGCTACACCTTC.

V is TRBV28 and J is TRBJ2-2; 13 positions match TRBD2. The germline V gene encodes CDR1 MDHEN and CDR2 SYDVKM. The V gene end was trimmed by 7 bases and the J gene end by 3 bases; junction bases not matched to a gene: 5. This CDR3 comprises 16 residues. The CDR3 is CASTQLAGGHTGELFF. The CDR3 bases are TGTGCCAGCACCCAACTAGCGGGAGGGCACACCGGGGAGCTGTTTTTT. Full variable domain (missing parts from reference TRBV28 and TRBJ2-2): DVKVTQSSRYLVKRTGEKVFLECVQDMDHENMFWYRQDPGLGLRLIYFSYDVKMKEKGDIPEGYSVSREKKERFSLILESASTNQTSMYLCASTQLAGGHTGELFFGEGSRLTVL.

This clonotype was recorded many times. V is TRBV29-1 and J is TRBJ2-5; D unclear. Trimming shortened V by 5 bases and J by 3 bases, and 13 bases separated the two germline ends. Germline V lookup: CDR1 SQVTM, CDR2 ANQGSEA. The CDR3 has 13 amino acids. CDR3 region: CSVFPRSKETQYF. The CDR3 region has the DNA TGCAGCGTTTTCCCCCGGAGTAAAGAGACCCAGTACTTC.

This clonotype has ten or more counts. The V and J genes are TRBV12-3 or TRBV12-4 and TRBJ2-1; D uncertain. Between the trimmed V and J ends, which lost 3 bases and 0 bases, there was a span of 21 bases. The CDR3 runs to 19 residues. The DNA for the CDR3 is TGTGCCAGCAGTTTCAAAAACCGACTGGGAACAAGCTCCTACAATGAGCAGTTCTTC. Encoded protein: CASSFKNRLGTSSYNEQFF.

This clonotype appeared many times. This chain links TRBV5-1 with TRBJ1-4, with D tentatively TRBD1 (6 bases). The CDR3 contains 15 residues. Germline CDR1 is SGHRS and CDR2 is YFSETQ. Trimming removed 1 base at V and 3 bases at J, with 10 bases between. Here the CDR3 reads CASSLYGQPNEKLFF. As DNA, the CDR3 is TGCGCCAGCAGCTTGTACGGACAGCCTAATGAAAAACTGTTTTTT.

This clonotype was counted many times. V is TRBV19 and J is TRBJ2-2; D is undetermined. Trimming cost V 6 bases and J 2 bases, with 13 bases left between them. CDR1 and CDR2 (germline): LNHDA, SQIVND (reference sequence). The CDR3 runs to 15 residues. The CDR3 region is CASRRETENTGELFF. For the CDR3, the DNA is TGTGCCAGTAGGAGAGAGACCGAAAACACCGGGGAGCTGTTTTTT.

In this sample, this clonotype turned up many times. The genes are TRBV6-1 and TRBJ1-2, with 8 positions matching TRBD1. The CDR3 totals 14 residues. V was pared by 5 bases and J by 2 bases, with 4 bases of the junction left unmatched. The germline V gene has CDR1 MNHNS and CDR2 SASEGT. CDR3 region: CASSPGGRNYGYTF. For the CDR3, the DNA is TGTGCCAGCAGTCCAGGGGGCCGAAACTATGGCTACACCTTC.

This clonotype was seen repeatedly, ten times or more. The chain uses TRBV24-1 and TRBJ2-2; the D gene is possibly TRBD1 (5 bases). CDR3 length: 15 residues. The V end was cut by 4 bases, the J end by 4 bases, with 12 bases between. The germline CDR1 and CDR2 sequences are KGHDR and SFDVKD. CDR3 nucleotides: TGTGCCACCAGTGAGCTACAGGCCGGCACCGGGGAGCTGTTTTTT. Translation gives CATSELQAGTGELFF.

In its sample, this clonotype was seen many times. This chain connects TRBV7-2 to TRBJ2-7; 11 nucleotides line up with TRBD2. J lost 6 bases, V lost 5 bases, and 9 bases had no gene match. The CDR3 spans 15 residues. Per the germline V gene, CDR1 is SGHTA and CDR2 is FQGNSA. CDR3 residues: CASSKRLAGTTEQYF. CDR3 nucleotides: TGTGCCAGCAGCAAGAGACTAGCGGGGACCACCGAGCAGTACTTC.

This clonotype has at least ten counts. V and J are TRBV6-1 and TRBJ2-1, with D possibly matching TRBD2 (6 bases). The germline gives CDR1 MNHNS, CDR2 SASEGT. The CDR3 length is 13 residues. Trimming took off 5 bases at V and 8 bases at J, with 13 bases between the two ends. This CDR3 is CASSYAGSDEQFF. CDR3 coding DNA: TGTGCCAGCAGTTATGCGGGGTCGGATGAGCAGTTCTTC.

This clonotype was seen repeatedly, ten times or more. This may be a read error, as it is one base from a much larger clone. The CDR3 ends on some other residue instead of the conserved phenylalanine or tryptophan, so this is likely a read error. This chain links TRBV28 with TRBJ1-1; no definite D call. Between the trimmed V and J ends, which lost 3 bases and 1 base, there was a span of 9 bases. Per the germline V gene, CDR1 is MDHEN and CDR2 is SYDVKM. This CDR3 contains 14 residues. CDR3 sequence: CASSFRNKNTEAFL. In nucleotides, the CDR3 is TGTGCCAGCAGTTTTAGGAACAAGAACACTGAAGCTTTCCTT.

There are many counts of this clonotype. This chain joins TRBV12-3 or TRBV12-4 and TRBJ1-6; 8 positions agree with TRBD1. This CDR3 is 15 amino acids long. The ends lost 6 bases at V and 5 bases at J; junction bases unmatched: 6. The CDR3 nucleotides are TGTGCCAGCAGCCCGGACAGGGCGAATAATTCACCCCTCCACTTT. Translated, it gives CASSPDRANNSPLHF.

This clonotype showed up just a few times. This CDR3 is CASSLSVDKETQYF. CDR3 in DNA: TGTGCCAGCAGTTTATCCGTCGACAAAGAGACCCAGTACTTC. This chain connects TRBV28 to TRBJ2-5; D gene uncertain. V was clipped by 1 base and J by 3 bases, with 9 bases between them. Germline V CDR1 and CDR2: MDHEN, SYDVKM. The CDR3 spans 14 residues.

This clonotype was detected many times. The genes are TRBV20-1 and TRBJ1-2; D gene ambiguous. CDR1 and CDR2 (germline): DFQATT, SNEGSKA (reference sequence). This CDR3 region has 12 residues. The germline V and J ends were trimmed by 6 bases and 2 bases, with 10 bases remaining between them. CDR3 DNA: TGCAGTGCCTCCGGGGTAAACTATGGCTACACCTTC. Amino acid sequence: CSASGVNYGYTF.

The chain recombines TRBV29-1 with TRBJ2-2, with D unclear. The CDR3 has 13 amino acids. V was shortened by 3 bases and J by 0 bases, with 5 bases between the two germline ends. Per the germline V gene, CDR1 is SQVTM and CDR2 is ANQGSEA. In nucleotides, the CDR3 is TGCAGCGTTGATCCGTCGAACACCGGGGAGCTGTTTTTT. Residues: CSVDPSNTGELFF.

This clonotype was detected ten times or more. The chain links TRBV28 to TRBJ2-5; 8 bases match TRBD1. The V segment lost 7 bases and the J segment 4 bases; nucleotides outside the gene matches: 17. Per germline, CDR1 MDHEN and CDR2 SYDVKM. The CDR3 spans 17 residues. The CDR3 region is CASIPPPGQAALETQYF. CDR3 bases: TGTGCCAGCATCCCGCCCCCGGGACAGGCGGCTTTAGAGACCCAGTACTTC.

Many counts were recorded for this clonotype. V usage is TRBV29-1 and J usage is TRBJ1-1, with D unresolved. The CDR3 length is 11 residues. Per germline, CDR1 SQVTM and CDR2 ANQGSEA. V lost 4 bases and J lost 1, with 4 bases in between. For the CDR3, the DNA is TGCAGCGTTGTCAGGAACACTGAAGCTTTCTTT. Amino acids: CSVVRNTEAFF. The complete variable domain, with remaining parts taken from reference TRBV29-1 and TRBJ1-1, reads SAVISQKPSRDICQRGTSLTIQCQVDSQVTMMFWYRQQPGQSLTLIATANQGSEATYESGFVIDKFPISRPNLTFSTLTVSNMSPEDSSIYLCSVVRNTEAFFGQGTRLTVV.

This clonotype was found many times. The chain links TRBV7-2 to TRBJ1-1; 7 bases are a match to TRBD1. V lost 6 bases and J lost 4; bases outside the gene matches: 5. CDR3 length equals 13 residues. Germline V lookup: CDR1 SGHTA, CDR2 FQGNSA. The CDR3 protein is CASSRQGGTEAFF. CDR3 nucleotides: TGTGCCAGCAGTCGACAGGGAGGCACTGAAGCTTTCTTT.

This clonotype was counted ten times or more. The chain couples TRBV28 to TRBJ1-5, with 10 bases matching TRBD1. The V gene end was trimmed by 6 bases and the J gene end by 5 bases; junction bases not matched to a gene: 4. The CDR3 spans 14 residues. Germline values: CDR1 MDHEN, CDR2 SYDVKM. The CDR3 nucleotides read TGTGCCAGCAGGCGACAGGGGGCCCATCAGCCCCAGCATTTT. Protein: CASRRQGAHQPQHF.

This clonotype was recorded once. This may arise from a read error, as a much more abundant clone is one base away. This chain connects TRBV7-8 to TRBJ2-7, with 8 bases that match TRBD1. From germline, CDR1 is SGHVS and CDR2 FQNEAQ. The CDR3 runs to 13 residues. J was trimmed by 5 bases and V by 5 bases; bases with no gene match: 5. CDR3 region: CASSRTGSDEQYF. The CDR3, as DNA: TGTGCCAGCAGCCGGACAGGGTCGGACGAGCAGTACTTC.

At least ten counts were recorded for this clonotype. The chain has TRBV6-1 and TRBJ2-6, with D possibly matching TRBD2 (5 bases). The CDR3 has 15 residues. With 5 bases removed from V and 3 bases from J, the gap between germline ends came to 11 bases. Germline CDR1 is MNHNS and CDR2 is SASEGT. CDR3 amino acids: CASSYRDHGANVLTF. The CDR3 bases are TGTGCCAGCAGTTACCGGGATCATGGGGCCAACGTCCTGACTTTC.

V is TRBV20-1 and J is TRBJ2-7; 7 bases line up with TRBD1. The CDR3 extends over 12 amino acids. V shed 6 bases, J shed 1 base, and the junction held 3 bases outside the gene matches. Per germline, CDR1 DFQATT and CDR2 SNEGSKA (reference sequence). The CDR3 loop is CSAQGNSYEQYF. CDR3 nucleotide sequence: TGCAGTGCACAGGGGAATTCCTACGAGCAGTACTTC.

This clonotype was observed a few times. A much larger clone lies one base from this, so it may be a read error. The chain links TRBV7-8 to TRBJ1-2, with D possibly being TRBD1 (6 bases). Germline-derived CDR1 and CDR2 are SGHVS and FQNEAQ. The CDR3 loop spans 13 amino acids. The CDR3 loop reads CASRRGQTGGCTF. The CDR3 region has the DNA TGTGCCAGCAGACGGGGCCAGACAGGTGGCTGCACCTTC.